This entry lists 3 T cell receptor beta chains sequenced from one sample in a study of human versus mouse CDR3 diversity and MHC coevolution. Repertoires were generated with immunoSEQ multiplex PCR, while TCRdb's copy carries only in-frame clones and drops some. Counted here are 50,000 to 70,000 clones, 90% to 95% occurring once; the ten biggest clones make up approximately 17%. The material sequenced was naive CD4+ T cells from blood. Stated subset: CD45RO-negative CD62L-positive naive CD4 T cells. The receptors shown here come from a person between 55 and 70 years old in good health.

This sequence joins TRBV6-5 and TRBJ1-3; possibly TRBD1 for D (6 bases). Trimming stripped 2 bases from V and 2 bases from J, with 10 bases between. This CDR3 region has 15 residues. Looked up from germline, CDR1 is MNHEY and CDR2 is SVGAGI. As DNA, the CDR3 is TGTGCCAGCAGTTACGCGGGGGCTGCTGGAAACACCATATATTTT. Translation gives CASSYAGAAGNTIYF.

This chain joins TRBV5-1 and TRBJ2-4; 7 positions agree with TRBD1. Losses at the gene ends were 4 bases for V and 2 bases for J; bases not matched to a gene: 9. This CDR3 has 16 amino acids. Germline V lookup: CDR1 SGHRS, CDR2 YFSETQ. Written as DNA, the CDR3 is TGCGCCAGCAGCCCTTTCGTGGGACAGTCCAAAAACATTCAGTACTTC. The encoded protein is CASSPFVGQSKNIQYF.

V is TRBV2 and J is TRBJ2-4, with D possibly matching TRBD1 (5 bases). This CDR3 comprises 13 residues. Per the germline V gene, CDR1 is SNHLY and CDR2 is FYNNEI. V was shortened by 8 bases and J by 6 bases, with 14 bases between the two germline ends. CDR3 sequence reads: CASARGASNIQYF. CDR3 nucleotide sequence: TGTGCCAGCGCTAGGGGTGCATCAAACATTCAGTACTTC.